This T cell receptor beta chain was observed in a study of shared clonotypes between healthy human individuals (dated by TCRdb to the early 2020s). Regarding the study in general: The cohort comprised a couple of women and a few men aged 18 to 49 years. For each donor, CD4 naive and CD4 memory were each given three plates, CD8 naive was given two plates, and CD8 memory was given one plate. Per donor, leukapheresis produced somewhere between about 0.85 and 9.5 billion PBMCs. Different laboratories and diverse techniques were used to prepare libraries and sequence TCR repertoires, to increase sequencing depth and limit assay-specific biases. Blood TCR repertoires of five healthy adults were deeply sequenced to estimate repertoire size and the extent of clonotype sharing between individuals. What the work shows at the level of the full study, not this receptor alone: Pairwise subsampling led to the expectation that sequencing depth would affect the degree of clonotype sharing among donors. Incomplete sequencing was indicated by rarefaction of sorted-subset datasets, despite the large sequencing depth. Across a few donors, approximately 5% of naive CD4, 3% to 4% of naive CD8, about 2.3% of memory CD4, and 0.3% to 0.45% of memory CD8 clonotypes were shared. Because the study included a small number of donors, the genetic and exposure-history diversity represented was limited. Naive subsets generally had larger estimated clonotype richness than memory subsets. Compared with non-shared clonotypes, clonotypes shared by all four sorted-subset donors had higher generation probabilities. Sampling was restricted to blood, and TCR repertoires in tissues likely differ from the TCR repertoires found in blood.

Trimming accounts for 5 bases at V and 1 base at J, while the number of junction bases matched to no gene is 11. Looking up the germline V gene (reference sequence) yields CDR1 SEHNR and CDR2 FQNEAQ. The CDR3, cysteine through phenylalanine, is 17 amino acids long. CDR3 DNA is the only sequence kept; it has 51 bases, read in frame from the first base. Using the deep immunoSEQ assay, multiplex PCR amplified TCR CDR3 regions from genomic DNA. For each cell subset, the extracted genomic DNA was distributed evenly across all wells of several immunoSEQ 96-well plates, and each plate served as one replicate. For sorted subsets, each replicate PCR was loaded with roughly 0.2 ug genomic DNA, equivalent to some 27,000 T cell genomes. Purified libraries were measured with a Qubit 3.0 fluorometer, size-checked on a Bioanalyzer 2100, and measured again with the KAPA Library Quantification kit. Every immunoSEQ 96-well plate was sequenced on a separate single-read 150-cycle Illumina NextSeq 550 flow cell. The study's own analysis went as follows. Because the immunoSEQ output included only junctional sequences and no quality scores, the filtering could not be the same as the filtering used for full-length reads. Sequences were annotated with PyIR, a Python wrapper for IgBLAST v1.9, and V/J genes and CDR3 were assigned using IMGT germline references. Reads were filtered out if the reads had weak V/J assignments (E-value above 1e-6), no CDR3, stop codons, out-of-frame junctions, or ambiguous translated residues. V3J clonotypes were defined as sequences sharing the same inferred V gene, J gene, and CDR3 amino acid sequence. To compute the percentage overlap between repertoires, the number of shared unique clonotypes was divided by the size of the smaller repertoire. Three approaches were used to assess repertoire richness: RTK rarefaction, the Chao1 estimator, and Recon v2.1 estimates of unobserved clonotypes. For all TCRbeta clonotypes obtained by the gDNA method from a few donors, generation probabilities were computed with OLGA. Entries here come from immuneACCESS through TCRdb and include only in-frame sequences with V and J called. Some clones fail to appear in such tables; in the studies checked, an unresolved V gene covers under half of the shortfall, and the cause of the remainder is unknown. V, J and clone size are taken as reported in that table, and D and trimming were inferred from the DNA itself. The sample records hundreds of thousands of clones, more than 85% of which are singletons. The biggest ten clones account for around 24% of the sample.

CD8 naive samples were CD45RO-negative cells positively selected for CCR7, giving a CD45RA+CCR7+ population that excluded TemRA cells. The donors were healthy, HIV-negative adults with no recently reported acute infections or vaccinations. All donors were Caucasian adults living in Nashville, Tennessee, USA. Blood was obtained by leukapheresis, after which PBMCs were separated by Ficoll-Histopaque density gradient centrifugation and cryopreserved in liquid nitrogen vapor phase. Analytical flow cytometry was used to check the purity and quantity of each magnetically sorted T cell population. Each sorted fraction had its genomic DNA isolated and then quantified by UV absorbance on a Nanodrop 2000c. Remarks on this clone: What this receptor recognizes is not known. No qualities accompany the bases; no much larger clone lies one base away.

This clonotype was sampled from a man aged 25 to 40 in good health. The rearrangement joined TRBV7-9 to TRBJ2-7, with TRBD1 matching 10 junction bases. The sequenced material came from naive CD8+ T cells sorted from blood. The cell subset or site label, read with the paper, signifies: CD45RA+CCR7+. The CDR3 loop reads CASSPIGGTGDSYEQYF. The base sequence is TGTGCCAGCAGCCCGATAGGAGGGACAGGGGATTCCTACGAGCAGTACTTC.